One and the same sample provided the 25 T cell receptor beta chains below, sequenced in a study of regulatory T cells in long-lasting Graves disease (dated by TCRdb to the early 2020s). The sample's time point label is to be understood as: newly diagnosed GD, antithyroid drugs for less than 3 months. RNA was extracted from PBMCs in TRIzol for both TCR sequencing and RNA sequencing. The library was produced with multiplex PCR. These reads were obtained on an Illumina HiSeq 4000. TCR beta libraries were built with iRepertoire HTBI primers and Arm-PCR amplification of CDR3 regions. TCRdb's own reprocessing of the public reads used fastp at Q25 and MiXCR and kept productive beta chains. Under each unique CDR3 protein, matching rows form one entry showing the most common genes and DNA. The sample table shows 350,000 to 550,000 distinct CDR3 sequences, and around 17% are seen once. Together, the top ten hold around 23% of the sample.

This same sample was also taken into another study, of T cells in Graves' hyperthyroidism and ophthalmopathy.

Sequenced here: peripheral blood mononuclear cells (PBMCs), sampled at new diagnosis, from a patient treated with antithyroid drugs. The receptors originated from a woman younger than 30 with Graves disease. Donor details come from another sample of the same person, matched by shared clones.

Concerning this clonotype itself: A much larger clone differs by one base, so this may be a read error. The CDR3 ends on some other residue instead of the conserved phenylalanine or tryptophan, so this is likely a read error. V and J are TRBV7-9 and TRBJ2-7, with D possibly being TRBD1 (5 bases). Trimming took 3 bases from V and 4 from J, leaving 13 bases between them. The CDR3 is 14 residues long. Germline V gene lookup returns CDR1 SEHNR and CDR2 FQNEAQ (reference sequence). The CDR3 DNA sequence: TGTGCCAGCAGCTTTGGCAGGGAAGAGTACGAGCAGTACCTC. This sequence encodes CASSFGREEYEQYL.

This clonotype was picked up many times. V and J are TRBV24-1 and TRBJ2-5; possible D gene TRBD2, 5 bases. Per the germline V gene, CDR1 is KGHDR and CDR2 is SFDVKD. The CDR3 is made up of 15 amino acids. Trimming took 3 bases from V and 2 from J, leaving 12 bases between them. The CDR3 DNA reads TGTGCCACCAGTGATCCCGCGCCGGGACAAGAGACCCAGTACTTC. The encoded protein is CATSDPAPGQETQYF.

This clonotype was seen a few times. V usage is TRBV13 and J usage is TRBJ2-1, with 14 bases aligning to TRBD2. The V gene end was trimmed by 4 bases and the J gene end by 3 bases; junction bases not matched to a gene: 8. Germline-derived CDR1 and CDR2 are PRHDT and FYEKMQ (reference sequence). CDR3 size: 18 residues. CDR3 sequence reads: CASSSGTSGRFVYNEQFF. CDR3 DNA sequence: TGTGCCAGCAGCTCCGGGACTAGCGGGAGATTCGTCTACAATGAGCAGTTCTTC.

This clonotype occurred once. This may stem from a read error, because a much larger clone lies one nucleotide away. The final CDR3 position lacks the conserved phenylalanine or tryptophan, pointing to a likely read error. The chain carries TRBV7-9 and TRBJ2-1; tentatively, D is TRBD1 (5 bases). CDR1 and CDR2 from the germline V gene are SEHNR and FQNEAQ (reference sequence). The V and J ends lost 2 bases and 7 bases respectively, with 15 bases between them. The CDR3 has 15 amino acids. The DNA for the CDR3 is TGTGCCAGCAGCTTAAGTAGGCAGGGTACGAATGAGCAGTTCTTA. It encodes CASSLSRQGTNEQFL.

V gene TRBV5-1 combines with J gene TRBJ2-2; TRBD2 matches at 10 bases. Germline V gene data show CDR1 as SGHRS and CDR2 as YFSETQ. The CDR3 is 16 residues long. V shed 5 bases and J 5 bases; nucleotides not matched to a gene: 9. CDR3 sequence reads: CASRQTSGIDTGELFF. The CDR3 DNA follows: TGCGCCAGCAGACAAACTAGCGGGATTGATACCGGGGAGCTGTTTTTT.

This clonotype has at least ten counts. The chain carries TRBV7-9 and TRBJ2-5; D possibly corresponds to TRBD2 (5 bases). V lost 2 bases, J lost 5 bases, and 15 bases lay in between. The CDR3 consists of 15 residues. The germline V gene encodes CDR1 SEHNR and CDR2 FQNEAQ (reference sequence). CDR3 sequence (DNA): TGTGCCAGCAGCTTAAGAGGGTCCGGGTTGGAGACCCAGTACTTC. This codes for CASSLRGSGLETQYF.

The chain combines TRBV24-1 with TRBJ1-5; 7 bases agree with TRBD1. V shed 3 bases, J shed 5 bases, and the junction held 6 bases outside the gene matches. The germline CDR1 and CDR2 sequences are KGHDR and SFDVKD. The CDR3 sequence is 15 residues long. CDR3 region: CATSDPGTADQPQHF. DNA of the CDR3: TGTGCCACCAGTGATCCCGGGACAGCTGATCAGCCCCAGCATTTT.

J is TRBJ2-7 and V is TRBV5-5, with a possible D match to TRBD2 (5 bases). V was shortened by 4 bases and J by 3 bases, with 17 bases between the two germline ends. Germline V gene data show CDR1 as SGHKS and CDR2 as YYEKEE (reference sequence). The CDR3 covers 15 residues. The CDR3 reads CASSQEVGSNYEQYF. The CDR3 DNA follows: TGTGCCAGCAGCCAGGAGGTCGGTAGCAACTACGAGCAGTACTTC. Using reference TRBV5-5 and TRBJ2-7 for the parts outside the CDR3, the full variable domain is DAGVTQSPTHLIKTRGQQVTLRCSPISGHKSVSWYQQVLGQGPQFIFQYYEKEERGRGNFPDRFSARQFPNYSSELNVNALLLGDSALYLCASSQEVGSNYEQYFGPGTRLTVT.

This clonotype was found many times. The chain combines TRBV20-1 with TRBJ2-3; 8 bases agree with TRBD2. The CDR3 totals 15 residues. Germline assignment: CDR1 DFQATT and CDR2 SNEGSKA (reference sequence). J was trimmed by 5 bases and V by 0 bases; bases with no gene match: 7. Here the CDR3 reads CSAREIAGWGDTQYF. CDR3 DNA sequence: TGCAGTGCTAGAGAAATAGCGGGATGGGGAGATACGCAGTATTTT.

The V gene is TRBV7-9, the J gene TRBJ2-7; D tentatively reads TRBD1 or TRBD2 (5 bases each). The CDR3 has 16 residues. V was shortened by 6 bases and J by 0 bases, with 18 bases between the two germline ends. Germline CDR1 and CDR2: SEHNR and FQNEAQ (reference sequence). In nucleotides, the CDR3 is TGTGCCAGCAGTCAAAACCGGGACGAAAGCTCCTACGAGCAGTACTTC. It yields the protein CASSQNRDESSYEQYF.

This clonotype has a count of ten or more. The gene calls are TRBV25-1 and TRBJ1-6; no clear D gene. Trimming pared 7 bases from V and 7 bases from J, leaving 11 bases between. This CDR3 region has 13 residues. The germline V gene has CDR1 MGHDK and CDR2 SYGVNS. The CDR3 loop is CASNESGNSPLHF. The CDR3 DNA follows: TGTGCCAGCAACGAATCCGGGAATTCACCCCTCCACTTT.

This chain connects TRBV3-1 to TRBJ2-2; a possible D gene is TRBD2 (5 bases). Trimming stripped 1 base from V and 2 bases from J, with 8 bases between. The CDR3 contains 15 residues. Germline V lookup: CDR1 LGHDT, CDR2 YNNKEL (reference sequence). In DNA, the CDR3 is TGTGCCAGCAGCCAAGCGCGGACTAACACCGGGGAGCTGTTTTTT. Amino acid sequence: CASSQARTNTGELFF. Using reference TRBV3-1 and TRBJ2-2 for the parts outside the CDR3, the full variable domain is DTAVSQTPKYLVTQMGNDKSIKCEQNLGHDTMYWYKQDSKKFLKIMFSYNNKELIINETVPNRFSPKSPDKAHLNLHINSLELGDSAVYFCASSQARTNTGELFFGEGSRLTVL.

This clonotype showed up just a few times. The chain couples TRBV20-1 to TRBJ1-4; D gene uncertain. CDR1 DFQATT and CDR2 SNEGSKA come from the germline V gene (reference sequence). The CDR3 totals 15 residues. V was clipped by 3 bases and J by 3 bases, with 14 bases between them. The CDR3 sequence is CSARGFTEANEKLFF. The CDR3 DNA is TGCAGTGCTAGGGGGTTCACAGAAGCTAATGAAAAACTGTTTTTT.

Of note for this clonotype: This is likely an artifact of a read error, given a far larger clone one base away. The rearrangement links TRBV28 to TRBJ2-7, with 8 positions matching TRBD1. The trim removed 7 bases at V and 7 bases at J, leaving 15 bases unmatched. Germline loops: CDR1 MDHEN, CDR2 SYDVKM. This CDR3 comprises 15 residues. Written as DNA, the CDR3 is TGTGCCAGCAACCCGCAGGGACAGGAGTACAATGAGCAGTACTTC. Translating it yields CASNPQGQEYNEQYF.

The chain employs TRBV27 and TRBJ2-7; 9 bases align to TRBD2. Trimming cost V 3 bases and J 2 bases; bases outside gene matches: 5. The CDR3 consists of 15 residues. Germline CDR1 reads MNHEY; CDR2 reads SMNVEV (reference sequence). This CDR3 is CASSFSGLAPYEQYF. CDR3 nucleotides: TGTGCCAGCAGTTTCTCCGGACTAGCGCCCTACGAGCAGTACTTC.

This clonotype was observed a few times. V gene TRBV7-9 combines with J gene TRBJ2-1; TRBD2 aligns across 8 bases. Germline trimming cut 1 base from V and 7 bases from J; bases unmatched to any gene: 6. CDR3 size: 15 residues. CDR1 is SEHNR, CDR2 FQNEAQ, per germline (reference sequence). The CDR3 region is CASSLGSGRWNEQFF. The CDR3 nucleotides read TGTGCCAGCAGCTTAGGGAGCGGGAGATGGAATGAGCAGTTCTTC.

This CDR3 is CASSLAGARKNNEQFF. In DNA form, the CDR3 reads TGTGCCAGCAGCTTAGCGGGGGCAAGGAAGAACAATGAGCAGTTCTTC. The chain carries TRBV7-3 and TRBJ2-1; weak D call: TRBD2 (7 bases). The germline V gene encodes CDR1 SGHTA and CDR2 FQGTGA. The CDR3 sequence is 16 residues long. V was trimmed by 2 bases and J by 5 bases, leaving 16 bases between them.

This clonotype has more than one count but fewer than ten. The chain uses TRBV20-1 and TRBJ2-1; 8 bases map to TRBD2. CDR3 length: 16 amino acids. Germline V gene data show CDR1 as DFQATT and CDR2 as SNEGSKA (reference sequence). V shed 3 bases and J 5 bases; nucleotides not matched to a gene: 12. The CDR3 DNA sequence: TGCAGTGCTAGTCTGCGGGAGGCCACTTTCCACAATGAGCAGTTCTTC. Translating it yields CSASLREATFHNEQFF.

In its sample, this clonotype was seen many times. This chain uses TRBV7-8 with TRBJ1-1; D remains unclear. This CDR3 comprises 14 residues. V was trimmed by 1 base and J by 6 bases, leaving 12 bases between them. The germline CDR1 and CDR2 sequences are SGHVS and FQNEAQ. The CDR3 is CASSLGLDDPEAFF. Here the CDR3 DNA reads TGTGCCAGCAGCTTAGGTCTGGACGATCCTGAAGCTTTCTTT.

This clonotype was detected ten times or more. The V call is TRBV28, the J call TRBJ1-5, with TRBD1 identical over 9 bases. The length of the CDR3 is 14 residues. V was clipped by 5 bases and J by 7 bases; unmatched bases: 6. The germline V gene has CDR1 MDHEN and CDR2 SYDVKM. CDR3 residues: CASSPIGQGQPQHF. The CDR3 DNA sequence: TGTGCCAGCAGTCCAATCGGACAGGGGCAGCCCCAGCATTTT.

This clonotype was seen only a few times. This rearrangement joins TRBV4-1 to TRBJ2-7; 7 bases line up with TRBD1. V shed 0 bases and J 5 bases; nucleotides not matched to a gene: 4. This CDR3 region has 14 residues. Germline V gives CDR1 MGHRA, CDR2 YSYEKL. In DNA form, the CDR3 reads TGCGCCAGCAGCCAAGATCTGGGGACAGACGAGCAGTACTTC. This gives the protein CASSQDLGTDEQYF.

In this sample, this clonotype turned up a few times. The chain uses TRBV11-2 and TRBJ2-1; D is possibly TRBD1 or TRBD2 (5 bases each). Germline V CDR1 and CDR2: SGHAT, FQNNGV. The CDR3 totals 16 residues. V was clipped by 1 base and J by 6 bases, with 16 bases between them. The chain's CDR3 is CASSLGAPRGTNEQFF. CDR3 nucleotides: TGTGCCAGCAGCTTAGGCGCCCCTAGAGGGACCAATGAGCAGTTCTTC. Full variable domain (outside the CDR3, taken from reference TRBV11-2 and TRBJ2-1): EAGVAQSPRYKIIEKRQSVAFWCNPISGHATLYWYQQILGQGPKLLIQFQNNGVVDDSQLPKDRFSAERLKGVDSTLKIQPAKLEDSAVYLCASSLGAPRGTNEQFFGPGTRLTVL.

This clonotype was counted only a few times. The chain has TRBV29-1 and TRBJ2-1; 15 nucleotides line up with TRBD2. From germline, CDR1 is SQVTM and CDR2 ANQGSEA. This CDR3 contains 14 residues. The junction had 5 bases not matched to a gene; V was cut back by 8 bases and J by 6 bases. The chain's CDR3 is CSIRTSGRANEQFF. The CDR3 DNA follows: TGCAGCATCAGGACTAGCGGGAGGGCCAATGAGCAGTTCTTC.

The chain combines TRBV11-3 with TRBJ1-1, with 7 positions matching TRBD1. Trimming took 5 bases from V and 0 from J; bases not matched to a gene: 6. CDR3 length equals 15 residues. CDR1 and CDR2 from the germline V gene are SGHNT and YENEEA. This chain's CDR3 is CASSVRQGLNTEAFF. In DNA, the CDR3 is TGTGCCAGCAGCGTACGACAGGGATTGAACACTGAAGCTTTCTTT.

This clonotype was observed at least ten times. The gene calls are TRBV24-1 and TRBJ2-1, with 7 positions matching TRBD2. This CDR3 spans 14 amino acids. The germline gives CDR1 KGHDR, CDR2 SFDVKD. Trimming cost V 4 bases and J 6 bases; bases outside gene matches: 5. CDR3 in amino acids: CATSEGGSVNEQFF. In nucleotides, the CDR3 is TGTGCCACCAGTGAAGGCGGGAGCGTCAATGAGCAGTTCTTC.